The clone carrying this T cell receptor (beta chain) was observed a few times. Its antigen is not identified. Via MiXCR, TCRdb re-called the reads, giving one row per CDR3 protein. The sample shows 830,000 or so distinct CDR3 sequences, about 31% of them seen only once. The CDR3 runs to 16 residues. The ends lost 5 bases at V and 7 bases at J; junction bases unmatched: 8. In germline, CDR1 is MNHEY, CDR2 SMNVEV (reference sequence). The sample originates from a study of T cell repertoires in cytomegalovirus infection. On the study more broadly: Alongside well-studied HLA-B-restricted CMV epitopes, recently identified HLA-C-restricted CMV epitopes were also used.

The sequencing used cultured CD8+ T cells from PBMCs, collected from culture after CMV antigen stimulation. This TCR came from a human donor in good health (CMV status not recorded). Some clones in this sample may be carry-over from other donors' samples. The rearrangement joins TRBV27 to TRBJ2-1; 13 positions match TRBD2. CDR3 sequence (DNA): TGTGCCAGCAGTGATCTACTAGCGGGGGGGGTAAATGAGCAGTTCTTC. Residues: CASSDLLAGGVNEQFF.